The next 2 T cell receptor beta chains were all read from a single sample in a study of cytotoxic CD8 clonotypes in ibrutinib-treated CLL. Here immunoSEQ multiplex PCR was the method, and the copy in TCRdb shows in-frame clones only, minus some. This repertoire shows 150,000 to 250,000 clones, about 72% found once; its top ten account for about an eighth. Sequences were derived from PBMCs, sampled after 24 months of ibrutinib treatment. Source of these receptors: a human donor with chronic lymphocytic leukemia.

This chain connects TRBV11-3 to TRBJ1-4; 9 bases map to TRBD1. This CDR3 contains 17 residues. Germline lookup yields CDR1 SGHNT and CDR2 YENEEA. The V segment lost 5 bases and the J segment 0 bases; nucleotides outside the gene matches: 7. CDR3: CASSPRDRAATNEKLFF. The CDR3, as DNA: TGTGCCAGCAGCCCACGGGACAGGGCTGCAACTAATGAAAAACTGTTTTTT. The whole variable domain, filled in from reference TRBV11-3 and TRBJ1-4, reads EAGVVQSPRYKIIEKKQPVAFWCNPISGHNTLYWYLQNLGQGPELLIRYENEEAVDDSQLPKDRFSAERLKGVDSTLKIQPAELGDSAVYLCASSPRDRAATNEKLFFGSGTQLSVL.

The J gene is TRBJ2-6, the V gene TRBV4-3; D gene unclear. This CDR3 has 16 residues. Trimming removed 0 bases at V and 1 base at J, with 7 bases between. CDR1 LGHNA and CDR2 YSLEER come from the germline V gene. The CDR3 bases are TGCGCCAGCAGCCAAGATAGGAGTTCTGGGGCCAACGTCCTGACTTTC. As protein: CASSQDRSSGANVLTF.